This T cell receptor beta chain was profiled in a study of T cell responses to AZD1222 COVID-19 vaccine. General study points: A mostly white British donor set with more females was recruited, and clonal diversity was possibly underestimated. Reportedly, close to half of spike-specific TCRs are directed against unmutated variant regions. A rise in Spike-specific TCR breadth and depth followed two AZD1222 doses. Spike-wide vaccine-associated CD4 TCRs dominated at 160-218 and 743-854.

The V and J ends lost 2 bases and 4 bases respectively, with 8 bases between them. Germline V gene data show CDR1 as MNHEY and CDR2 as SVGAGI. CDR3 length: 13 residues. For this clone: What it recognizes is unknown.

Assay: immunoSEQ multiplex PCR; the TCRdb copy retains only in-frame clones and omits some. The table lists 150,000 to 160,000 clones, under 95% of them singletons. This sequence was found in an adult in good health. Material: peripheral blood, obtained on day 0 of AZD1222 vaccination. The chain couples TRBV6-5 to TRBJ1-2; D unresolved. The DNA of the CDR3 is TGTGCCAGCAGTTACAAACGCGTCTATGGCTACACCTTC. Amino acids: CASSYKRVYGYTF.